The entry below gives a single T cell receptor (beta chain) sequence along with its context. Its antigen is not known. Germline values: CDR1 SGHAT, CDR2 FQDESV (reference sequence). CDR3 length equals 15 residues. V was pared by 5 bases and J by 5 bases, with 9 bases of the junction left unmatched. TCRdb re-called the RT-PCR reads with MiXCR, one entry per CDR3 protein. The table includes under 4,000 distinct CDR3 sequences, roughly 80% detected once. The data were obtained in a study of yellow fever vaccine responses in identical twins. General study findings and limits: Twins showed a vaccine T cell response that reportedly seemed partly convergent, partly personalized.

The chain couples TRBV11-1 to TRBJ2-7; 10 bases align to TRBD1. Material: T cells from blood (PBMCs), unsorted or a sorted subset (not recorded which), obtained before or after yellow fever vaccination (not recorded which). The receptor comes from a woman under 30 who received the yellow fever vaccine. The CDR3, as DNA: TGTGCCAGCAGCGCGGGACAGGGGTTTTTCCACGAGCAGTACTTC. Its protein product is CASSAGQGFFHEQYF.